The 31 T cell receptor beta chains below all came from one sample that was sequenced in a study of CD8 T cells in ankylosing spondylitis. Study observations and caveats: In ankylosing spondylitis blood, a motif of seven to nine highly homologous TCR beta variants appeared characteristic.

Their antigen targets remain unknown. Via MiXCR, TCRdb re-called the 5' RACE reads, giving one row per CDR3 protein. This sample has 100,000 to 150,000 distinct CDR3 sequences, with roughly 18% found just once. Specimen: blood, either unsorted or a sorted T cell fraction (not recorded which). These receptors were collected from a male donor with ankylosing spondylitis.

There are a few counts of this clonotype. The rearrangement links TRBV5-1 to TRBJ1-3; possible D gene TRBD1, 6 bases. This CDR3 is built from 14 residues. The germline gives CDR1 SGHRS, CDR2 YFSETQ. Trimming removed 0 bases from V and 3 bases from J, with 7 bases in between. DNA for the CDR3: TGCGCCAGCAGCTTGGACAGGGTTGGAAACACCATATATTTT. Its translation is CASSLDRVGNTIYF.

This clonotype was observed a handful of times. This rearrangement joins TRBV11-1 to TRBJ2-1, with TRBD1 matching over 7 bases. Trimming took 5 bases from V and 0 from J; bases not matched to a gene: 13. Germline lookup yields CDR1 SGHAT and CDR2 FQDESV (reference sequence). The CDR3 extends over 18 amino acids. In DNA, the CDR3 is TGTGCCAGCAGCGGGGAACCGGGACAGATGAGCTCCTACAATGAGCAGTTCTTC. It codes for CASSGEPGQMSSYNEQFF. The variable domain in full, completed from reference TRBV11-1 and TRBJ2-1, reads EAEVAQSPRYKITEKSQAVAFWCDPISGHATLYWYRQILGQGPELLVQFQDESVVDDSQLPKDRFSAERLKGVDSTLKIQPAELGDSAMYLCASSGEPGQMSSYNEQFFGPGTRLTVL.

This clonotype showed up just a few times. This chain uses TRBV27 with TRBJ2-3; 7 positions agree with TRBD2. Germline CDR1 and CDR2: MNHEY and SMNVEV (reference sequence). This CDR3 has 16 amino acids. The ends lost 7 bases at V and 0 bases at J; junction bases unmatched: 10. The CDR3 is CASTRGGNPSTDTQYF. The CDR3 DNA sequence: TGTGCCAGCACTAGGGGAGGGAATCCTAGCACAGATACGCAGTATTTT.

In this sample, this clonotype turned up a few times. J is TRBJ2-1 and V is TRBV20-1; D may be TRBD2 (6 bases). The germline V gene encodes CDR1 DFQATT and CDR2 SNEGSKA (reference sequence). V dropped 1 base and J dropped 1 base, with 8 bases sitting between them. This CDR3 has 14 residues. In nucleotides, the CDR3 is TGCAGTGCTAGAGTAGCGGATTCCTACAATGAGCAGTTCTTC. It yields the protein CSARVADSYNEQFF.

CDR3 sequence (DNA): TGTGCCAGCAGCACCAGCGGGAGATCCTACAATGAGCAGTTCTTC. Translating it yields CASSTSGRSYNEQFF. This sequence joins TRBV7-3 and TRBJ2-1; 8 bases fit TRBD2. This CDR3 spans 15 amino acids. Trimming at V came to 5 bases and at J to 1 base, leaving 4 bases not matched to a gene. Looked up from germline, CDR1 is SGHTA and CDR2 is FQGTGA.

The chain is built from TRBV28 and TRBJ1-5; D is unclear. Germline V gives CDR1 MDHEN, CDR2 SYDVKM. V was pared by 3 bases and J by 0 bases, with 9 bases between. The CDR3 totals 15 residues. The CDR3 sequence: CASSFLGVSNQPQHF. The CDR3, as DNA: TGTGCCAGCAGTTTTCTTGGGGTTAGCAATCAGCCCCAGCATTTT. Drawing the rest from reference TRBV28 and TRBJ1-5, the complete variable domain is DVKVTQSSRYLVKRTGEKVFLECVQDMDHENMFWYRQDPGLGLRLIYFSYDVKMKEKGDIPEGYSVSREKKERFSLILESASTNQTSMYLCASSFLGVSNQPQHFGDGTRLSIL.

This clonotype was detected many times. The gene calls are TRBV7-3 and TRBJ2-1; the match to TRBD1 covers 11 bases. Germline V gene sequence: CDR1 SGHTA, CDR2 FQGTGA. V was pared by 3 bases and J by 9 bases, with 7 bases of the junction left unmatched. The CDR3 totals 15 residues. The chain's CDR3 is CASSLLGQGGAEQFF. In DNA, the CDR3 is TGTGCCAGCAGCTTGCTGGGACAGGGGGGGGCTGAGCAGTTCTTC.

This clonotype has ten or more counts. The chain joins TRBV12-3 or TRBV12-4 to TRBJ1-2; D is perhaps TRBD1 (6 bases). V was shortened by 8 bases and J by 4 bases, with 11 bases between the two germline ends. This CDR3 is 12 amino acids long. The CDR3 coding sequence is TGTGCCAGCGACCACAGGGTCTATGGCTACACCTTC. It codes for CASDHRVYGYTF.

This clonotype was seen only a few times. The chain uses TRBV4-3 and TRBJ2-1; 8 nucleotides agree with TRBD2. CDR3 size: 15 residues. From germline, CDR1 is LGHNA and CDR2 YSLEER. J was trimmed by 4 bases and V by 4 bases; bases with no gene match: 6. The CDR3 DNA reads as TGCGCCAGCAGCCCAGGTTCTAGCGGGTACAATGAGCAGTTCTTC. Translation gives CASSPGSSGYNEQFF.

This clonotype has just a few counts. The rearrangement uses TRBV11-2 and TRBJ2-1; 12 positions match TRBD2. The CDR3 length is 15 residues. The ends lost 3 bases at V and 6 bases at J; junction bases unmatched: 3. Germline assignment: CDR1 SGHAT and CDR2 FQNNGV. CDR3 in amino acids: CASSLTSGRGNEQFF. In DNA, the CDR3 is TGTGCCAGCAGCTTGACTAGCGGGAGAGGCAATGAGCAGTTCTTC.

The chain couples TRBV3-1 to TRBJ2-6; a weak D match, TRBD1 (6 bases). Germline V gene sequence: CDR1 LGHDT, CDR2 YNNKEL (reference sequence). Trimming cost V 3 bases and J 4 bases, with 13 bases left between them. The CDR3 length is 16 residues. CDR3 nucleotides: TGTGCCAGCAGCCATCTCAACAGGGCCGGGGCCAACGTCCTGACTTTC. Translating gives CASSHLNRAGANVLTF.

This clonotype was seen more than once but under ten times. The chain recombines TRBV27 with TRBJ2-7; D is possibly TRBD1 (5 bases). Germline loops: CDR1 MNHEY, CDR2 SMNVEV (reference sequence). The CDR3 runs 11 residues. The V gene lost 10 bases and the J gene lost 5 bases, with 12 bases spanning the gap. This CDR3 reads CATDSGNEQYF. Here the CDR3 DNA reads TGTGCCACCGACTCAGGGAACGAGCAGTACTTC.

This clonotype came up a few times. The chain has TRBV5-1 and TRBJ2-7; TRBD2 might be the D (6 bases). Germline assignment: CDR1 SGHRS and CDR2 YFSETQ. Trimming pared 4 bases from V and 2 bases from J, leaving 16 bases between. The CDR3 spans 15 residues. The CDR3 region is CASSPGIAETYEQYF. For the CDR3, the DNA is TGCGCCAGCAGCCCGGGAATAGCGGAGACCTACGAGCAGTACTTC.

The rearrangement links TRBV12-3 or TRBV12-4 to TRBJ2-5; D unclear. Trimming stripped 3 bases from V and 2 bases from J, with 7 bases between. The CDR3 is 13 amino acids. The CDR3 spells CASSFVIQETQYF. CDR3 coding DNA: TGTGCCAGCAGTTTCGTGATACAAGAGACCCAGTACTTC.

V gene TRBV4-3 combines with J gene TRBJ2-1, with a weak D call TRBD2 (6 bases). In germline, CDR1 is LGHNA, CDR2 YSLEER. The CDR3 loop spans 15 amino acids. The V end was cut by 0 bases, the J end by 3 bases, with 9 bases between. The CDR3: CASSQDWEVYNEQFF. CDR3 coding DNA: TGCGCCAGCAGCCAAGATTGGGAGGTCTACAATGAGCAGTTCTTC.

This clonotype was detected a few times. CDR3 protein: CASSTTSFDGYTF. As DNA, the CDR3 is TGTGCCAGCAGTACCACAAGCTTCGATGGCTACACCTTC. The chain combines TRBV12-3 or TRBV12-4 with TRBJ1-2; no firm D call. The V and J ends lost 5 bases and 6 bases respectively, with 13 bases between them. The CDR3 loop spans 13 amino acids.

CDR3 loop: CASSPWNSPLHF. The CDR3 DNA reads as TGTGCCAGCAGCCCCTGGAATTCACCCCTCCACTTT. The V and J genes are TRBV27 and TRBJ1-6; no definite D call. Germline V gives CDR1 MNHEY, CDR2 SMNVEV (reference sequence). Trimming removed 6 bases from V and 7 bases from J, with 7 bases in between. The CDR3 is made up of 12 amino acids.

The V call is TRBV20-1, the J call TRBJ2-7; 9 nucleotides agree with TRBD1. In germline, CDR1 is DFQATT, CDR2 SNEGSKA (reference sequence). This CDR3 is 14 amino acids long. J lost 3 bases, V lost 1 base, and 4 bases had no gene match. DNA of the CDR3: TGCAGTGCTAGAGCTCAGGACAGGGGCTACGAGCAGTACTTC. Amino acid sequence: CSARAQDRGYEQYF.

The chain joins TRBV6-1 to TRBJ1-1; D perhaps matches TRBD1 (5 bases). This CDR3 has 12 residues. V was pared by 8 bases and J by 4 bases, with 11 bases between. The germline V gene encodes CDR1 MNHNS and CDR2 SASEGT. CDR3 amino acids: CASPTRATEAFF. For the CDR3, the DNA is TGTGCCAGCCCCACCAGGGCCACTGAAGCTTTCTTT.

This chain links TRBV29-1 with TRBJ2-2; no firm D call. CDR3 size: 12 residues. The V end was cut by 7 bases, the J end by 8 bases, with 14 bases between. The germline gives CDR1 SQVTM, CDR2 ANQGSEA. CDR3 nucleotides: TGCAGCGCCTCACGGATGGGGGGGGAGCTGTTTTTT. It translates to CSASRMGGELFF.

The V gene is TRBV6-9, the J gene TRBJ2-3; 14 bases line up with TRBD2. Trimming cost V 3 bases and J 5 bases; bases outside gene matches: 16. The CDR3 sequence is 20 residues long. Looked up from germline, CDR1 is MNHGY and CDR2 is SVAAGI. The CDR3 nucleotides are TGTGCCAGCAGTTACCACGGGACTAGCGGGAGCTGCGCTATTTTAGATACGCAGTATTTT. Translation gives CASSYHGTSGSCAILDTQYF.

The V call is TRBV20-1, the J call TRBJ2-1, with D maybe TRBD2 (5 bases). The ends were cut back, 2 bases at V and 9 bases at J, with 14 bases in the middle. Germline loops: CDR1 DFQATT, CDR2 SNEGSKA (reference sequence). This CDR3 comprises 13 residues. The CDR3 bases are TGCAGTGCTAGACCGCGGACTCGGTTTGAGCAGTTCTTC. Translated, it gives CSARPRTRFEQFF.

This clonotype occurred a few times. The gene calls are TRBV9 and TRBJ2-7; no clear D. Germline lookup yields CDR1 SGDLS and CDR2 YYNGEE. The V end was cut by 3 bases, the J end by 2 bases, with 9 bases between. The CDR3 consists of 13 residues. CDR3 amino acids: CASSGIWPYEQYF. The DNA of the CDR3 is TGTGCCAGCAGCGGGATTTGGCCCTACGAGCAGTACTTC.

Only a few counts were recorded for this clonotype. The genes are TRBV30 and TRBJ2-1; D might be TRBD1 or TRBD2, each matching 5 bases. Germline V gene sequence: CDR1 GTSNPN, CDR2 SVGIG (reference sequence). CDR3 size: 12 residues. The ends were cut back, 4 bases at V and 8 bases at J, with 12 bases in the middle. CDR3 nucleotides: TGTGCCTGGACCCAACAGGAGGATGAGCAGTTCTTC. Residues: CAWTQQEDEQFF.

Only a few counts were recorded for this clonotype. The chain joins TRBV12-3 or TRBV12-4 to TRBJ1-1; 8 bases align to TRBD1. The CDR3 consists of 14 residues. The junction had 6 bases not matched to a gene; V was cut back by 5 bases and J by 4 bases. The CDR3, as DNA: TGTGCCAGCAGTCCATGGACAGGGTTCACTGAAGCTTTCTTT. Amino acids: CASSPWTGFTEAFF.

This clonotype has only a few counts. V gene TRBV10-1 combines with J gene TRBJ2-7, with a possible D match to TRBD1 (5 bases). V was shortened by 4 bases and J by 1 base, with 8 bases between the two germline ends. This CDR3 contains 13 residues. The germline gives CDR1 WNHNN, CDR2 SYGVQD (reference sequence). CDR3 region: CASSVGRSYEQYF. The CDR3 DNA follows: TGCGCCAGCAGTGTGGGGCGTTCCTACGAGCAGTACTTC.

The chain uses TRBV18 and TRBJ2-1, with D tentatively TRBD2 (6 bases). The CDR3 consists of 15 residues. Per germline, CDR1 KGHSH and CDR2 LQKENI. Trimming shortened V by 0 bases and J by 9 bases, and 15 bases separated the two germline ends. The CDR3 nucleotides read TGTGCCAGCTCACCACCGGAGCGGGTGGCTAGTGAGCAGTTCTTC. Residues: CASSPPERVASEQFF.

V and J are TRBV27 and TRBJ1-4; D perhaps matches TRBD1 (5 bases). Germline CDR1 MNHEY, CDR2 SMNVEV (reference sequence). The CDR3 is 14 residues long. V lost 6 bases, J lost 2 bases, and 10 bases lay in between. The CDR3 protein is CASRRGSTNEKLFF. In DNA form, the CDR3 reads TGTGCCAGCAGACGGGGCTCGACTAATGAAAAACTGTTTTTT.

This clonotype was observed a few times. V gene TRBV2 combines with J gene TRBJ2-2; D remains ambiguous. The ends were cut back, 3 bases at V and 0 bases at J, with 11 bases in the middle. The CDR3 consists of 16 residues. Germline CDR1 reads SNHLY; CDR2 reads FYNNEI. The CDR3 sequence: CASSDDSTSNTGELFF. In nucleotides, the CDR3 is TGTGCCAGCAGTGATGACTCAACCTCGAACACCGGGGAGCTGTTTTTT.

The genes are TRBV9 and TRBJ2-1; TRBD2 agrees at 7 bases. This CDR3 is 15 amino acids long. Trimming took 0 bases from V and 5 from J; bases not matched to a gene: 5. Per the germline V gene, CDR1 is SGDLS and CDR2 is YYNGEE. As DNA, the CDR3 is TGTGCCAGCAGCGTAGACGGGAGGATAAACAATGAGCAGTTCTTC. Translation: CASSVDGRINNEQFF.

CDR3 sequence reads: CATSRPRGSGSGEQFF. CDR3 in DNA: TGTGCCACCAGCAGGCCTCGGGGTAGCGGGAGTGGTGAGCAGTTCTTC. V usage is TRBV15 and J usage is TRBJ2-1, with 9 bases lining up with TRBD2. Germline V gene lookup returns CDR1 LNHNV and CDR2 YYDKDF (reference sequence). The CDR3 is 16 residues long. Germline trimming cut 3 bases from V and 9 bases from J; bases unmatched to any gene: 12.